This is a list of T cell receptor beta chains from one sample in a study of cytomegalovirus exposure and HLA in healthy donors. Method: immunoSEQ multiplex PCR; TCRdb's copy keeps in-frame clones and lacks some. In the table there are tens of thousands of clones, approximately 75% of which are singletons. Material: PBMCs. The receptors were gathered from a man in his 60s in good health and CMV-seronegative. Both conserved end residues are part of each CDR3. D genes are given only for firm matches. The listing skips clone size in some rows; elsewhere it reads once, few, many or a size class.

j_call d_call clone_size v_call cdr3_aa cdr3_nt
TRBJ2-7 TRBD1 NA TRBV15 CATSKDRGSSYEQYF TGTGCCACCAGCAAAGACAGGGGGTCCTCCTACGAGCAGTACTTC
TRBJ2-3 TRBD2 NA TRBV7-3 CASSLGLAGGRADTQYF TGTGCCAGCAGCTTGGGACTAGCGGGGGGGCGGGCAGATACGCAGTATTTT
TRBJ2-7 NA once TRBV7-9 CSSSLQGTYEQYF TGTTCCAGCAGCTTACAGGGTACCTACGAGCAGTACTTC
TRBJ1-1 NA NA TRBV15 CATSPGFGGQLNTEAFF TGTGCCACCAGCCCCGGATTCGGAGGACAGCTGAACACTGAAGCTTTCTTT
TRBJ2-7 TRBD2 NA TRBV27 CASSLFSSGGAIAYEQYF TGTGCCAGCAGTTTATTTTCTAGCGGGGGGGCTATCGCCTACGAGCAGTACTTC
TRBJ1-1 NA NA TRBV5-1 CASSNVRFGTEAFF TGCGCCAGCAGCAATGTTAGATTTGGCACTGAAGCTTTCTTT
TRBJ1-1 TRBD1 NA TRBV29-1 CSVATGGTEAFF TGCAGCGTAGCTACAGGGGGCACTGAAGCTTTCTTT
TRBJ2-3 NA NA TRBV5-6 CASSLQGPGDTQYF TGTGCCAGCAGCTTGCAGGGGCCCGGAGATACGCAGTATTTT
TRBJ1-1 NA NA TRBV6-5 CASSNVQVGTEAFF TGTGCCAGCAGCAACGTCCAGGTCGGCACTGAAGCTTTCTTT
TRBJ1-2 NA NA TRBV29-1 CSASRGSYGYTF TGCAGCGCCTCCCGGGGATCCTATGGCTACACCTTC
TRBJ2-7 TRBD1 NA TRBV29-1 CSVELMTGTFHGEQYF TGCAGCGTTGAACTCATGACAGGGACCTTTCACGGGGAGCAGTACTTC
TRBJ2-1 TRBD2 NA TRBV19 CASSIGGGYNEQFF TGTGCCAGTAGTATTGGCGGGGGCTACAATGAGCAGTTCTTC
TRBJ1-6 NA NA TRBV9 CASSSRDSYNSPLHF TGTGCCAGCAGCTCCCGGGACTCCTATAATTCACCCCTCCACTTT
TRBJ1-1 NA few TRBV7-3 CASSLRRAGEAFF TGTGCCAGCAGCTTAAGGAGGGCCGGTGAAGCTTTCTTT
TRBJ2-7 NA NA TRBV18 CASSPAQLPNEQYF TGTGCCAGCTCACCAGCCCAACTCCCGAACGAGCAGTACTTC
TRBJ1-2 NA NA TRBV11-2 CASSLETPLNGYTF TGTGCCAGCAGCTTAGAAACCCCACTTAATGGCTACACCTTC
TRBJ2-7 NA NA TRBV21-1 CASSRVILSPHYEQYF TGTGCCAGCAGCCGGGTTATACTTTCCCCTCACTACGAGCAGTACTTC
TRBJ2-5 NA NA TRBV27 CASGPRGAGETQYF TGTGCCAGCGGCCCTCGGGGGGCGGGGGAGACCCAGTACTTC
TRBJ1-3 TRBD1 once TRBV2 CASSRDRGGGNTIYF TGTGCCAGCAGCAGAGACAGGGGAGGTGGAAACACCATATATTTT
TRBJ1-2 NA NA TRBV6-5 CASSPDSAIGYTF TGTGCCAGCAGTCCGGACAGTGCGATCGGCTACACCTTC
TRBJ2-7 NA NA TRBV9 CASSEYGGPGEQYF TGTGCCAGCAGCGAGTACGGGGGGCCTGGCGAGCAGTACTTC
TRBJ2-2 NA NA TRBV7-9 CSSRLGGGELFF TGTTCCAGCAGATTAGGAGGAGGGGAGCTGTTTTTT
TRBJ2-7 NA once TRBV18 CASSPTYAGDISYEQYF TGTGCCAGCTCACCGACTTATGCGGGGGACATTTCCTACGAGCAGTACTTC
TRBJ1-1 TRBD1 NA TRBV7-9 CASRRRTGGANTEAFF TGTGCCAGCAGACGACGTACAGGGGGCGCGAACACTGAAGCTTTCTTT
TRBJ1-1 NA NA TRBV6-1 CASGLNTEAFF TGTGCCAGCGGGCTGAACACTGAAGCTTTCTTT
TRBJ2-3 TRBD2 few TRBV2 CASRVTSLYTDTQYF TGTGCCAGCAGGGTGACTAGCCTTTACACAGATACGCAGTATTTT
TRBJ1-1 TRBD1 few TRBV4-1 CASSQAPRTGGSATEAFF TGCGCCAGCAGCCAAGCCCCAAGGACAGGGGGTTCGGCCACTGAAGCTTTCTTT
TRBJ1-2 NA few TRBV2 CASSGGGIYGYTF TGTGCCAGCAGTGGGGGGGGGATCTATGGCTACACCTTC
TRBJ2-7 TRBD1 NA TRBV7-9 CASSAGGLSSYEQYF TGTGCCAGCAGTGCAGGGGGCTTGAGCTCCTACGAGCAGTACTTC
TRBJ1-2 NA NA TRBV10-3 CAISTEYVGYTF TGTGCCATCAGTACAGAGTATGTTGGCTACACCTTC
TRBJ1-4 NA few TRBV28 CASRSGGAEKLFF TGTGCCAGCAGGTCCGGGGGGGCCGAAAAACTGTTTTTT
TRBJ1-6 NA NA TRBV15 CATSRAGGLGRPLHF TGTGCCACCAGCAGAGCCGGAGGCTTAGGGCGGCCCCTCCACTTT
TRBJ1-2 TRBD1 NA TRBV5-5 CASSAYGDSTYGYTF TGTGCCAGCAGTGCATATGGGGACAGTACCTATGGCTACACCTTC